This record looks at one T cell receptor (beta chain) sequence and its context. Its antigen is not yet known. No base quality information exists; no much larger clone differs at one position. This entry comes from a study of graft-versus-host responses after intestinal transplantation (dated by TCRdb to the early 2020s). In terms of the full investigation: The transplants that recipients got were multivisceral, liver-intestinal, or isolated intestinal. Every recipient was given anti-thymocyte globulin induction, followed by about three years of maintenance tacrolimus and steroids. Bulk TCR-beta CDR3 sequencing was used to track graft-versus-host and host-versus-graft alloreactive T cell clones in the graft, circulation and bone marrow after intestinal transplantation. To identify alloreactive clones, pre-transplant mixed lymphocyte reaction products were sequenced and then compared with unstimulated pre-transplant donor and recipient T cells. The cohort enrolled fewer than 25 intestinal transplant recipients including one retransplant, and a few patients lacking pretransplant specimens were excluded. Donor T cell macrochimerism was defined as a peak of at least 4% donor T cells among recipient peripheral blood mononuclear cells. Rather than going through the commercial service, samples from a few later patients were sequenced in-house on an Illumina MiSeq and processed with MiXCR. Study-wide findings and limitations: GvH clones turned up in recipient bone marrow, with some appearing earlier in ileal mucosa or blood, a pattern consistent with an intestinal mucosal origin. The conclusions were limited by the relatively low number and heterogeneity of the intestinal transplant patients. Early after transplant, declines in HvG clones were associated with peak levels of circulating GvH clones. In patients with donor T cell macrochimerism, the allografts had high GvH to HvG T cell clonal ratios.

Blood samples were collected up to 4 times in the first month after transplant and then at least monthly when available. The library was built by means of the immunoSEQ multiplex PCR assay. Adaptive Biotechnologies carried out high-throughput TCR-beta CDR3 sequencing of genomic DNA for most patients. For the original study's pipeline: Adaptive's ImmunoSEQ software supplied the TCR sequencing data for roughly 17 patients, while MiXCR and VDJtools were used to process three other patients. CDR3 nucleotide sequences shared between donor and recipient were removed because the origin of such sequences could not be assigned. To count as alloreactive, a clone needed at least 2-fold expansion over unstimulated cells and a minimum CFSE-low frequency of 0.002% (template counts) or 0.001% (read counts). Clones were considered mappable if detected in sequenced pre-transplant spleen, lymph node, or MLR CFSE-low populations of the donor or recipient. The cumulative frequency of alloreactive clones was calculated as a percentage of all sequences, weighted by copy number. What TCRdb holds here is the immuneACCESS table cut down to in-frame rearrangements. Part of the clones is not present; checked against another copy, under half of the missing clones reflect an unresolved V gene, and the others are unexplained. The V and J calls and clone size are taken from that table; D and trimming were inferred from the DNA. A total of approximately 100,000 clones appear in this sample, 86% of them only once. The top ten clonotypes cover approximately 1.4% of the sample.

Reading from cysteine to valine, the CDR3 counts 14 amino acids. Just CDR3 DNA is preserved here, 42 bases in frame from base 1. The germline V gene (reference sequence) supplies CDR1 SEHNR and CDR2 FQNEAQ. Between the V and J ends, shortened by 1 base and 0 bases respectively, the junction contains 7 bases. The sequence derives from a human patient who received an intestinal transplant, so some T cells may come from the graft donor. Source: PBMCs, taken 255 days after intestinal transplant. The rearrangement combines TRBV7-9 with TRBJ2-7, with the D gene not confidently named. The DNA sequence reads TGTGCCAGCAGCTTAGAGGACCGCTCCTACGAGCAGTACGTC. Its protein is CASSLEDRSYEQYV.